Listed here are 11 T cell receptor beta chains from one sample, sequenced in a study of shared T cell receptors in the human thymus. Profiled with immunoSEQ multiplex PCR; TCRdb holds only in-frame clones, not every one. The sample lists hundreds of thousands of clones; roughly 90% were seen once. The same data also contributed to another study, on human thymus T cells.

Sequenced: thymocytes. The receptors here all came from a boy under two years old with a congenital heart defect.

Only a few counts were recorded for this clone. The chain links TRBV5-6 to TRBJ2-5, with D maybe TRBD2 (5 bases). The V end lost 3 bases, the J end lost 0 bases, and 15 bases lay between the germline ends. Germline V gives CDR1 SGHDT, CDR2 YYEEEE. This CDR3 region has 16 residues. The DNA for the CDR3 is TGTGCCAGCAGCTGTAGGAGCGGTACTTACCAAGAGACCCAGTACTTC. Translating gives CASSCRSGTYQETQYF. Together with reference TRBV5-6 and TRBJ2-5, the CDR3 gives the full variable domain: DAGVTQSPTHLIKTRGQQVTLRCSPKSGHDTVSWYQQALGQGPQFIFQYYEEEERQRGNFPDRFSGHQFPNYSSELNVNALLLGDSALYLCASSCRSGTYQETQYFGPGTRLLVL.

This clone was seen only once. The chain links TRBV6-5 to TRBJ1-4; D is undetermined. The CDR3 loop spans 15 amino acids. From germline, CDR1 is MNHEY and CDR2 SVGAGI. The V gene lost 6 bases and the J gene lost 5 bases, with 16 bases spanning the gap. CDR3 DNA sequence: TGTGCCAGCAGCCACACCCTGGAGGGCAATGAAAAACTGTTTTTT. Protein: CASSHTLEGNEKLFF.

The chain carries TRBV28 and TRBJ2-7; 7 bases align to TRBD1. Losses at the gene ends were 7 bases for V and 5 bases for J; bases not matched to a gene: 17. This CDR3 contains 16 residues. CDR1 and CDR2 from the germline V gene are MDHEN and SYDVKM. CDR3 sequence (DNA): TGTGCCAGCATTATGGGGAAGACAGGGAAAGCGCACGAGCAGTACTTC. Translation gives CASIMGKTGKAHEQYF.

V is TRBV20-1 and J is TRBJ1-5; the D is unclear. CDR1 and CDR2 from the germline V gene are DFQATT and SNEGSKA (reference sequence). Trimming shortened V by 6 bases and J by 5 bases, and 8 bases separated the two germline ends. This CDR3 is 11 amino acids long. The CDR3 is CSAERDQPQHF. The CDR3 coding sequence is TGCAGTGCCGAGAGAGATCAGCCCCAGCATTTT.

The chain carries TRBV5-1 and TRBJ2-3; 10 bases line up with TRBD2. The V gene's germline CDR1 is SGHRS and CDR2 YFSETQ. This CDR3 comprises 18 residues. Unmatched junction bases numbered 7, after V lost 0 bases and J lost 0 bases. The CDR3 loop reads CASSLGSSGRPSTDTQYF. The CDR3, as DNA: TGCGCCAGCAGCTTGGGGTCTAGCGGGAGACCGAGCACAGATACGCAGTATTTT.

The genes are TRBV28 and TRBJ2-3; perhaps TRBD2 as D (6 bases). Germline V lookup: CDR1 MDHEN, CDR2 SYDVKM. This CDR3 contains 17 residues. The germline V and J ends were trimmed by 5 bases and 2 bases, with 20 bases remaining between them. DNA for the CDR3: TGTGCCAGCAGTGGCCCCCTGACGGGAGACCCCACAGATACGCAGTATTTT. Translating it yields CASSGPLTGDPTDTQYF. The whole variable domain, filled in from reference TRBV28 and TRBJ2-3, reads DVKVTQSSRYLVKRTGEKVFLECVQDMDHENMFWYRQDPGLGLRLIYFSYDVKMKEKGDIPEGYSVSREKKERFSLILESASTNQTSMYLCASSGPLTGDPTDTQYFGPGTRLTVL.

The chain joins TRBV19 to TRBJ2-7; TRBD2 agrees at 14 bases. The CDR3 length is 19 residues. Germline V gene lookup returns CDR1 LNHDA and CDR2 SQIVND (reference sequence). V lost 6 bases to trimming and J lost 3 bases; unmatched junction nucleotides: 16. CDR3: CASRGRTSGRTQERYEQYF. The CDR3 DNA sequence: TGTGCCAGTAGAGGCCGGACTAGCGGGAGGACACAAGAGCGCTACGAGCAGTACTTC.

V is TRBV4-3 and J is TRBJ2-4; 7 positions agree with TRBD2. The CDR3 has 15 residues. The germline CDR1 and CDR2 sequences are LGHNA and YSLEER. J was trimmed by 1 base and V by 2 bases; bases with no gene match: 2. The DNA of the CDR3 is TGCGCCAGCAGCCAACTACTAGCGGCCAAAAACATTCAGTACTTC. Residues: CASSQLLAAKNIQYF.

As DNA, the CDR3 is TGTGCCAGCAGCTTAGGTCCAGAGAACACTGAAGCTTTCTTT. Encoded protein: CASSLGPENTEAFF. The rearrangement links TRBV7-4 to TRBJ1-1; D unresolved. Germline CDR1 is SGHVT and CDR2 is SQSDAQ. The CDR3 extends over 14 amino acids. V lost 1 base and J 1 base, leaving 7 bases between the germline ends.

The CDR3 sequence: CASSQDRDSKYEQYF. In DNA, the CDR3 is TGCGCCAGCAGCCAAGACAGGGACAGTAAGTACGAGCAGTACTTC. The chain combines TRBV4-3 with TRBJ2-7; 7 bases map to TRBD1. CDR3 length: 15 amino acids. V dropped 0 bases and J dropped 4; count of bases not matched to a gene: 6. Germline CDR1 reads LGHNA; CDR2 reads YSLEER.

The rearrangement links TRBV6-1 to TRBJ2-3, with 8 bases fitting TRBD1. Germline assignment: CDR1 MNHNS and CDR2 SASEGT. The trim removed 0 bases at V and 3 bases at J, leaving 8 bases unmatched. This CDR3 spans 17 amino acids. CDR3: CASSEALRTGPTDTQYF. The CDR3 coding sequence is TGTGCCAGCAGTGAAGCGCTAAGGACAGGGCCTACAGATACGCAGTATTTT.